This TCR beta chain was recorded in a study of CD8+ T cells in alopecia areata. Study background: Affected scalp percentage gauged treated patients' severity.

Germline V lookup: CDR1 LGHNA, CDR2 YSLEER. The length of the CDR3 is 14 residues. V gave up 1 base and J gave up 6 bases, with 12 bases separating them. Extraction of RNA preceded its reverse transcription into cDNA, which served as the sequencing template. The table came from immunoSEQ multiplex PCR; TCRdb's copy has only in-frame clones and leaves some out. The sample records 100,000 to 150,000 clones, over 60% being singletons. This sample's treatment: oral pan-JAK inhibitor, 5-10 mg twice daily. The V and J genes are TRBV4-3 and TRBJ1-1; D may be TRBD1 (5 bases). The starting material was CD4+ T cells sorted from blood, obtained at week 4, from a patient treated with tofacitinib. This clonotype was obtained from a human donor with alopecia areata. CDR3: CASSQVGGDAEAFF. CDR3 coding DNA: TGCGCCAGCAGCCAAGTTGGAGGGGACGCTGAAGCTTTCTTT.